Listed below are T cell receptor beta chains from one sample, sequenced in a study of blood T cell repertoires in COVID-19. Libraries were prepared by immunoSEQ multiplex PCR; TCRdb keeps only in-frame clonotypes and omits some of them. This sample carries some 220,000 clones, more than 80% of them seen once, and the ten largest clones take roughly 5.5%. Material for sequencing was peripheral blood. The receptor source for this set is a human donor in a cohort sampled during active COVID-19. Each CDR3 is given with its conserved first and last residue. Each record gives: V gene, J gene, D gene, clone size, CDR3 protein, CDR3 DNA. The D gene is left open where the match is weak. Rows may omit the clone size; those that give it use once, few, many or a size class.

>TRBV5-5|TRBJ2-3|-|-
CASVRIRSTDTQYF
TGTGCCAGCGTCAGGATAAGATCCACAGATACGCAGTATTTT
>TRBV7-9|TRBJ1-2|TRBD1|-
CASSFSGGIGYTF
TGTGCCAGCAGCTTCTCAGGGGGCATCGGCTACACCTTC
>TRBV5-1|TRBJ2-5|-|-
CASSYNGPETQYF
TGCGCCAGCAGCTACAATGGTCCAGAGACCCAGTACTTC
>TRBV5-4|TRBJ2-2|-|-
CASRLAAGNTGELFF
TGTGCCAGCAGATTGGCAGCAGGGAACACCGGGGAGCTGTTTTTT
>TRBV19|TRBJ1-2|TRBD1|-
CASSIQGEINYGYTF
TGTGCCAGTAGTATCCAGGGGGAAATCAACTATGGCTACACCTTC
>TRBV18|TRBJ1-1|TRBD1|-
CASSLHRDRNTEAFF
TGTGCCAGCTCACTTCACCGGGACAGGAACACTGAAGCTTTCTTT
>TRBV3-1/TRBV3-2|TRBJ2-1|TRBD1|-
CASRPRDRGQHEQFF
TGTGCCAGCAGGCCCCGGGACAGGGGGCAGCATGAGCAGTTCTTC
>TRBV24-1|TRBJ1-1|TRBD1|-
CATSDSRTGGTEAFF
TGTGCCACCAGTGATTCACGGACAGGGGGGACTGAAGCTTTCTTT
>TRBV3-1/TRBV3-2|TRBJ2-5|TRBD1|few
CASSQQDRVETQYF
TGTGCCAGCAGCCAACAGGACAGGGTGGAGACCCAGTACTTC
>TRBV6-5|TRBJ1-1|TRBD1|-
CASSYGTGEKAFF
TGTGCCAGCAGTTACGGGACAGGGGAAAAAGCTTTCTTT
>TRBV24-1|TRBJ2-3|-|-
CATSVPDSDTQYF
TGTGCCACCAGTGTCCCAGATTCAGATACGCAGTATTTT
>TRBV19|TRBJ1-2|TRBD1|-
CATTTGQGIGYTF
TGTGCCACCACCACGGGACAGGGGATTGGCTACACCTTC
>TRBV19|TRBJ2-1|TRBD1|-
CASSSWDRGREAGGPGYNEQFF
TGTGCCAGTAGTTCCTGGGACAGGGGGCGCGAGGCGGGAGGGCCGGGGTACAATGAGCAGTTCTTC
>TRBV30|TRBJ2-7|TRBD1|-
CAWSVTGTGSYEQYF
TGTGCCTGGAGTGTAACAGGGACAGGATCCTACGAGCAGTACTTC
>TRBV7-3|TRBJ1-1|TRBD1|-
CASSPTGGARGNTEAFF
TGTGCCAGCAGCCCTACAGGGGGCGCAAGGGGGAACACTGAAGCTTTCTTT
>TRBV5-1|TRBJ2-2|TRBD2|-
CASSLGTSYNGELFF
TGCGCCAGCAGCTTGGGGACTAGCTATAACGGGGAGCTGTTTTTT
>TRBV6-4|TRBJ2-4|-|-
CASSTDLGHIQYF
TGTGCCAGCAGTACGGACCTGGGGCACATTCAGTACTTC
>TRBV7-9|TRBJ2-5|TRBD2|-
CASSLTLARETQYF
TGTGCCAGCAGCTTAACACTAGCGCGGGAGACCCAGTACTTC
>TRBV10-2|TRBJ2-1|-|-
CASSELQVNNEQFF
TGCGCCAGCAGTGAGTTACAGGTTAACAATGAGCAGTTCTTC
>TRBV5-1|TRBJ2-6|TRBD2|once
CASSSGGTGANVLTF
TGCGCCAGCAGTAGCGGGGGCACTGGGGCCAACGTCCTGACTTTC
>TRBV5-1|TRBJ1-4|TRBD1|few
CASSQGAEDEKLFF
TGCGCCAGCAGCCAGGGGGCAGAAGATGAAAAACTGTTTTTT
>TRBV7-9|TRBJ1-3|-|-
CASSPYSGNTIYF
TGTGCCAGCAGCCCCTACTCTGGAAACACCATATATTTT
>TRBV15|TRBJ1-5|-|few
CATSRVWGGGNQPQHF
TGTGCCACCAGCAGAGTTTGGGGAGGTGGCAATCAGCCCCAGCATTTT
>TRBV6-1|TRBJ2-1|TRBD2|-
CASSEFYGTSGGSRSYNEQFF
TGTGCCAGCAGTGAATTTTACGGGACTAGCGGGGGGAGTCGGTCCTACAATGAGCAGTTCTTC
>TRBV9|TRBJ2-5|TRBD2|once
CASSVTSGVNQETQYF
TGTGCCAGCAGCGTAACTAGCGGGGTTAACCAAGAGACCCAGTACTTC
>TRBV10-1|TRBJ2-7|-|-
CASSLTGYEQYF
TGCGCCAGCAGTTTGACTGGCTACGAGCAGTACTTC
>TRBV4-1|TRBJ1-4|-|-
CASSLPGHSNEKLFF
TGCGCCAGCAGCCTCCCGGGACACTCTAATGAAAAACTGTTTTTT
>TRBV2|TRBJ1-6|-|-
CASSEARGSPLHF
TGTGCCAGCAGTGAAGCGCGGGGTTCACCCCTCCACTTT
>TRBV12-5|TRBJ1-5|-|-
CASGLFFGQSNQPQHF
TGTGCTAGTGGTTTGTTCTTCGGACAGAGCAATCAGCCCCAGCATTTT
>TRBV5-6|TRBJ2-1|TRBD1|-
CASSFGQGASNEQFF
TGTGCCAGCAGCTTCGGACAGGGAGCGTCCAATGAGCAGTTCTTC
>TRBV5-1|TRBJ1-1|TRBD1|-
CASGGQGNTEAFF
TGCGCCAGCGGAGGACAGGGGAACACTGAAGCTTTCTTT
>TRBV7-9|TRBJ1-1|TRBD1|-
CASSPGQGDTEAFF
TGTGCCAGCAGCCCGGGACAGGGTGACACTGAAGCTTTCTTT
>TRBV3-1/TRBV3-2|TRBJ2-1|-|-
CASSQWQGESSYNEQFF
TGTGCCAGCAGCCAGTGGCAGGGTGAGAGCTCCTACAATGAGCAGTTCTTC
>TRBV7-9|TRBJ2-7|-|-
CASSLPRFLTDHYEQYF
TGTGCCAGCAGCTTGCCTCGATTCTTGACAGATCACTACGAGCAGTACTTC
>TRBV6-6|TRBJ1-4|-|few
CASSFEVRAYEKLFF
TGTGCCAGCAGTTTTGAAGTCAGGGCTTACGAAAAACTGTTTTTT
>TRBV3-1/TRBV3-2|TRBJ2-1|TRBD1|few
CASSPTTGVSEQFF
TGTGCCAGCAGCCCGACGACAGGGGTGAGTGAGCAGTTCTTC
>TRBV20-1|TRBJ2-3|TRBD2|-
CSASGGLLTDTQYF
TGCAGTGCTAGTGGGGGACTATTGACAGATACGCAGTATTTT
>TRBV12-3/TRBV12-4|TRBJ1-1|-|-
CASTSVGGTEAFF
TGTGCCAGCACTTCGGTAGGGGGCACTGAAGCTTTCTTT
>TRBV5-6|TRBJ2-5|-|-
CASSLGLNGETQYF
TGTGCCAGCAGCTTAGGACTTAACGGGGAGACCCAGTACTTC
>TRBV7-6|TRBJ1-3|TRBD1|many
CASSSWRGTGDSGNTIYF
TGTGCCAGCAGCTCATGGCGAGGGACAGGAGACTCTGGAAACACCATATATTTT
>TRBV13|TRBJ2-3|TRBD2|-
CASTQGGGGPLSTDTQYF
TGTGCCAGCACCCAGGGCGGGGGGGGCCCCTTAAGCACAGATACGCAGTATTTT
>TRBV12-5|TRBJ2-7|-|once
CASGFEVTQAGEF
TGTGCTAGTGGTTTTGAGGTGACCCAAGCCGGAGAATTC
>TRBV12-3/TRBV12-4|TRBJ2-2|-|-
CASSLAGHGELFF
TGTGCCAGCAGTTTAGCGGGGCACGGGGAGCTGTTTTTT
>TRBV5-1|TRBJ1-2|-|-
CASSFSRDKGRFYGYTF
TGCGCCAGCAGCTTTAGTCGGGACAAAGGCCGCTTCTATGGCTACACCTTC
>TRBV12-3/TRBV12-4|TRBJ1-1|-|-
CASTPAGRPEAFF
TGTGCCAGCACCCCGGCAGGGAGGCCTGAAGCTTTCTTT
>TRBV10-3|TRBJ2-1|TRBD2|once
CAISLAGGDNEQFF
TGTGCCATCAGTCTAGCGGGAGGGGACAATGAGCAGTTCTTC
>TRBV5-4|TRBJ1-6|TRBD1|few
CASSPDRNSPLHF
TGTGCCAGCAGCCCGGACAGGAATTCACCCCTCCACTTT
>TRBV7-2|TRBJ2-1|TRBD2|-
CASSQWKGSGRSNEQFF
TGTGCCAGCAGCCAGTGGAAAGGTAGCGGGAGATCCAATGAGCAGTTCTTC
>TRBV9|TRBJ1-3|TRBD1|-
CASSAQQGALSGNTIYF
TGTGCCAGCAGCGCCCAACAGGGGGCCCTATCTGGAAACACCATATATTTT
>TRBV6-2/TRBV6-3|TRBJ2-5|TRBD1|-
CASSSQAETGYAETQYF
TGTGCCAGCAGTTCCCAGGCTGAGACAGGGTACGCAGAGACCCAGTACTTC
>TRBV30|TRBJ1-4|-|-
CAWVRGADEKLFF
TGTGCCTGGGTCCGGGGGGCTGATGAAAAACTGTTTTTT
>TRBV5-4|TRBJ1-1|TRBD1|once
CASSLPGQGRNTEAFF
TGTGCCAGCAGCTTACCGGGACAGGGGCGCAACACTGAAGCTTTCTTT